The clone carrying this T cell receptor (beta chain) was seen a handful of times. This record comes from a study of blood T cell repertoires in COVID-19. The method was immunoSEQ multiplex PCR; TCRdb's version includes in-frame clones alone and lacks a portion of them. This sample carries 120,000 to 150,000 clones, 70% to 90% of them seen once, and the ten largest clones take around 2.5%. Germline CDR1 is LGHNA and CDR2 is YNFKEQ. The V end lost 0 bases, the J end lost 0 bases, and 17 bases lay between the germline ends. The CDR3 runs 18 residues. This sequence joins TRBV4-2 and TRBJ2-5, with D tentatively TRBD2 (5 bases). Sequencing input: peripheral blood. The receptor's source is a human donor with acute or convalescent COVID-19. The donor label of this sample is uncertain. The CDR3 bases are TGTGCCAGCAGCCAAGATCTGGGGAGCGTTTCGTACCAAGAGACCCAGTACTTC. Translation gives CASSQDLGSVSYQETQYF.